The 14 T cell receptor beta chains presented below share a single source sample, sequenced in a study of STAT5B mutations in CD4+ large granular lymphocyte leukemia. Produced via immunoSEQ multiplex PCR; TCRdb's table is partial and in-frame only. The sample has fewer than 35,000 clones, around 66% seen once. The material sequenced was CD4+ T cells from blood buffy coats. The receptor set was obtained from a human donor in good health.

This clone came up a few times. The CDR3 spells CASSLADNSPLHF. For the CDR3, the DNA is TGTGCCAGCAGCTTGGCCGATAATTCACCCCTCCACTTT. The chain employs TRBV7-6 and TRBJ1-6; D call uncertain. The germline gives CDR1 SGHVS, CDR2 FNYEAQ. The CDR3 loop spans 13 amino acids. V lost 3 bases and J lost 5, with 5 bases in between.

The chain employs TRBV7-3 and TRBJ1-2; 9 bases fit TRBD1. The CDR3 covers 15 residues. CDR1 and CDR2 from the germline V gene are SGHTA and FQGTGA. Germline trimming cut 5 bases from V and 4 bases from J; bases unmatched to any gene: 8. The CDR3 spells CASSLPWTGVYGYTF. The CDR3 bases are TGTGCCAGCAGCCTACCTTGGACAGGGGTCTATGGCTACACCTTC.

The CDR3 nucleotides are TGCGCCAGCAGCCGCGGCCCCGGGACAGCCGGCACTGAAGCTTTCTTT. It is translated as CASSRGPGTAGTEAFF. V gene TRBV4-1 combines with J gene TRBJ1-1, with 7 nucleotides matching TRBD1. Unmatched junction bases numbered 12, after V lost 4 bases and J lost 4 bases. The CDR3 has 16 residues. The germline CDR1 and CDR2 sequences are MGHRA and YSYEKL.

This clone was seen a handful of times. The CDR3 region is CAFRDRNTGELFF. The DNA of the CDR3 is TGTGCCTTCAGGGACAGAAACACCGGGGAGCTGTTTTTT. The rearrangement links TRBV19 to TRBJ2-2; TRBD1 matches at 7 bases. Germline V gene sequence: CDR1 LNHDA, CDR2 SQIVND (reference sequence). V lost 11 bases to trimming and J lost 2 bases; unmatched junction nucleotides: 5. This CDR3 comprises 13 residues.

The CDR3 region has the DNA TGTGCCAGCAGCTTAGTTGGGGGGCTGTCTAGCAATCAGCCCCAGCATTTT. Its protein is CASSLVGGLSSNQPQHF. The V call is TRBV7-8, the J call TRBJ1-5; D perhaps matches TRBD1 (6 bases). Trimming took 1 base from V and 0 from J, leaving 13 bases between them. The CDR3 runs to 17 residues. The germline gives CDR1 SGHVS, CDR2 FQNEAQ.

V usage is TRBV28 and J usage is TRBJ1-1; no definite D call. Germline-derived CDR1 and CDR2 are MDHEN and SYDVKM. V gave up 6 bases and J gave up 5 bases, with 7 bases separating them. There are 11 residues in the CDR3. The CDR3 spells CASSRATEAFF. The CDR3 coding sequence is TGTGCCAGCAGCCGAGCAACTGAAGCTTTCTTT.

The DNA for the CDR3 is TGTGCCAGCAGGCAGGACAGGGGGGAGACCCAGTACTTC. It is translated as CASRQDRGETQYF. The gene calls are TRBV27 and TRBJ2-5, with 10 positions matching TRBD1. The CDR3 is 13 amino acids. The V gene end was trimmed by 6 bases and the J gene end by 5 bases; junction bases not matched to a gene: 3. Germline values: CDR1 MNHEY, CDR2 SMNVEV (reference sequence).

This chain uses TRBV11-2 with TRBJ2-1; D gene uncertain. The V gene lost 5 bases and the J gene lost 0 bases, with 17 bases spanning the gap. CDR3 length: 17 residues. Germline V lookup: CDR1 SGHAT, CDR2 FQNNGV. The CDR3 loop reads CASSGEGRSSSYNEQFF. The CDR3 DNA reads as TGTGCCAGCAGCGGGGAAGGGCGGAGTAGCTCCTACAATGAGCAGTTCTTC.

This chain uses TRBV7-2 with TRBJ1-3, with D tentatively TRBD1 (6 bases). This CDR3 contains 15 residues. Germline CDR1 SGHTA, CDR2 FQGNSA. The germline V and J ends were trimmed by 4 bases and 6 bases, with 16 bases remaining between them. CDR3 in DNA: TGTGCCAGCAGCTACAGGGCGTCGGGAGCAAACACCATATATTTT. It yields the protein CASSYRASGANTIYF.

The rearrangement joins TRBV28 to TRBJ2-2, with a tentative D call TRBD1 (6 bases). Trimming removed 6 bases at V and 6 bases at J, with 14 bases between. From germline, CDR1 is MDHEN and CDR2 SYDVKM. This CDR3 contains 14 residues. The CDR3 DNA is TGTGCCAGCAGCCTACAGGGCATATCCGGGGAGCTGTTTTTT. Protein sequence: CASSLQGISGELFF.

The CDR3, as DNA: TGTGCCAGCAGCTTAGTTTTTGGGACAGGGGATGAAAAACTGTTTTTT. Its protein is CASSLVFGTGDEKLFF. V and J are TRBV7-2 and TRBJ1-4, with 10 bases lining up with TRBD1. The CDR3 runs to 16 residues. Germline trimming cut 1 base from V and 6 bases from J; bases unmatched to any gene: 5. Germline loops: CDR1 SGHTA, CDR2 FQGNSA.

This chain joins TRBV19 and TRBJ1-1, with D perhaps matching TRBD1 (5 bases). The CDR3 runs to 14 residues. Trimming stripped 6 bases from V and 1 base from J, with 12 bases between. Germline V gives CDR1 LNHDA, CDR2 SQIVND (reference sequence). The CDR3 DNA reads as TGTGCCAGTAGCACCGAAGGACAGAACACTGAAGCTTTCTTT. Its protein product is CASSTEGQNTEAFF.

The rearrangement links TRBV9 to TRBJ1-2; D gene ambiguous. Deletions cut 0 bases from V and 4 bases from J, with 13 bases between. This CDR3 comprises 15 residues. CDR1 and CDR2 from the germline V gene are SGDLS and YYNGEE. CDR3 loop: CASSVGGRDSYGYTF. The CDR3 bases are TGTGCCAGCAGCGTAGGAGGACGGGATAGCTATGGCTACACCTTC.

The chain has TRBV2 and TRBJ2-5; D remains ambiguous. The germline gives CDR1 SNHLY, CDR2 FYNNEI. The CDR3 is 10 residues long. The V gene lost 1 base and the J gene lost 6 bases, with 0 bases spanning the gap. CDR3 loop: CASSEETQYF. CDR3 nucleotides: TGTGCCAGCAGTGAAGAGACCCAGTACTTC.